The clone carrying this T cell receptor (beta chain) showed up just a few times. Its target is unknown. Germline-derived CDR1 and CDR2 are SQVTM and ANQGSEA. CDR3 length: 13 residues. V lost 6 bases and J lost 4, with 14 bases in between. The data were obtained in a study of response to subunit inactivated influenza vaccine. Findings and limits, study-wide: Researchers suggested that each seasonal influenza vaccination recruits few new T cells.

TCRdb reanalysed the RT-PCR reads using MiXCR and keeps one entry per CDR3 protein. The sample has 500,000 to 750,000 distinct CDR3 sequences, 11% to 15% seen once. V usage is TRBV29-1 and J usage is TRBJ2-3, with a possible D match to TRBD2 (5 bases). This sequence originates from a man over 45 who received an inactivated influenza vaccine. The source was PBMCs from blood, collected about 13 days after vaccination. CDR3 coding DNA: TGCAGCGTACCTACTAGTATTGCAGATACGCAGTATTTT. This encodes CSVPTSIADTQYF.